This T cell receptor (beta chain) was identified during a study of cytomegalovirus exposure and HLA in healthy donors. Study-wide context: From donors who were HLA-typed, an early data release held approximately 91 million unique TCRs.

PCR was performed using 60 Vbeta and 13 Jbeta primers. Generated by immunoSEQ multiplex PCR, the TCRdb table keeps only in-frame clones and is missing some. Seen here are 150,000 to 200,000 clones, around 75% observed once, and the top ten hold 4.5% to 5%. Findings and limits, study-wide: Analyzed later, most CMV-associated TCR beta chains appeared HLA-restricted. More clonal expansion characterized HLA-associated TCR beta chains than equally common others in a later analysis. According to the study, roughly 160 TCR beta chains were cytomegalovirus-associated.

A remark on this clone: Its cognate antigen is unknown.

CDR3 length: 16 residues. Trimming cost V 1 base and J 4 bases; bases outside gene matches: 8. Germline assignment: CDR1 MDHEN and CDR2 SYDVKM. What was sequenced was PBMCs. This chain uses TRBV28 with TRBJ1-2, with 8 nucleotides matching TRBD1. The TCR originated in a man younger than 30 in good health and CMV-seropositive. The CDR3 here is CASSLSRQGRLYGYTF. The CDR3 DNA sequence: TGTGCCAGCAGTTTATCCCGACAGGGGAGACTCTATGGCTACACCTTC.